What follows is one T cell receptor (beta chain) and its context. The CDR3 length is 13 residues. V was shortened by 5 bases and J by 4 bases, with 9 bases between the two germline ends. The V gene's germline CDR1 is SGHAT and CDR2 FQDESV (reference sequence). In terms of age and location, participants ranged from roughly 18 to 95 years and lived in about 25 US areas. Assignment of participants to cohorts was predicated upon participant-reported clinical history. The record originates from a study of blood T cell repertoires in COVID-19. For the study at large: From T cells, B-cell-depleted T cells, or PBMCs came the material, which was cDNA or gDNA.

As handled by the study authors: How many nucleated cells were present was estimated from reference gene primer amplification. Here immunoSEQ multiplex PCR was the method, and the copy in TCRdb shows in-frame clones only, minus some. That table is the source of V, J and clone size, and D and trimming were worked out from the DNA. The sample lists approximately 380,000 clones, 91% seen once, with 0.8% to 0.9% in the top ten. What was sequenced was PBMCs or T cells enriched from blood (not recorded which). J is TRBJ2-1 and V is TRBV11-1; D is undetermined. The receptor was isolated from a woman aged 40 to 50 who had been exposed to COVID-19. The CDR3 bases are TGTGCCAGCAGCATGACACAATACAATGAGCAGTTCTTC. Its translation: CASSMTQYNEQFF.